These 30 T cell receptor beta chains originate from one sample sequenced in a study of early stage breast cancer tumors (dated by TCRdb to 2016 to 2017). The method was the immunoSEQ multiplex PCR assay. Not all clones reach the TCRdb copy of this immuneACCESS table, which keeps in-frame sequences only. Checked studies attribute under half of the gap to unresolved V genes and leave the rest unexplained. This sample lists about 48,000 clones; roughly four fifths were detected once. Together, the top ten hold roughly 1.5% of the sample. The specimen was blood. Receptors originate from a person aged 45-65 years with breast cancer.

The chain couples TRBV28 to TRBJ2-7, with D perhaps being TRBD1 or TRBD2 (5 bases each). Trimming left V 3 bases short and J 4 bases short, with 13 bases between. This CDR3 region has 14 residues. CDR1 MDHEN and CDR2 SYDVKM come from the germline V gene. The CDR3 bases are TGTGCCAGCAGTTTCGGGGCAGGTCGATACGAGCAGTACTTC. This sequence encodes CASSFGAGRYEQYF.

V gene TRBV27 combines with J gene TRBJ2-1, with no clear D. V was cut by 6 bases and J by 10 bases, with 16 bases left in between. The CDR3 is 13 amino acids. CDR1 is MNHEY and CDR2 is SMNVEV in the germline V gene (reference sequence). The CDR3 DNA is TGTGCCAGCAGCCAATCTCAGATGAACGAGCAGTTCTTC. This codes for CASSQSQMNEQFF.

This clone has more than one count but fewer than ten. CDR3 in amino acids: CASSPGFTGDEQYF. CDR3 DNA sequence: TGTGCCAGCAGCCCCGGCTTCACCGGGGACGAGCAGTACTTC. This sequence joins TRBV7-9 and TRBJ2-7; perhaps TRBD2 as D (5 bases). V was cut by 5 bases and J by 5 bases, with 16 bases left in between. The CDR3 has 14 residues. From germline, CDR1 is SEHNR and CDR2 FQNEAQ (reference sequence). The variable domain in full, completed from reference TRBV7-9 and TRBJ2-7, reads DTGVSQNPRHKITKRGQNVTFRCDPISEHNRLYWYRQTLGQGPEFLTYFQNEAQLEKSRLLSDRFSAERPKGSFSTLEIQRTEQGDSAMYLCASSPGFTGDEQYFGPGTRLTVT.

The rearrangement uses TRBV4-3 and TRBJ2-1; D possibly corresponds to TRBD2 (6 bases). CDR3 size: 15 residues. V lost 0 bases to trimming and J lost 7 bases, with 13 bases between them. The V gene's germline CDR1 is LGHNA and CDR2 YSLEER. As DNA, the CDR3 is TGCGCCAGCAGCCAAGACCGGGGACTCCTAAATGAGCAGTTCTTC. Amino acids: CASSQDRGLLNEQFF.

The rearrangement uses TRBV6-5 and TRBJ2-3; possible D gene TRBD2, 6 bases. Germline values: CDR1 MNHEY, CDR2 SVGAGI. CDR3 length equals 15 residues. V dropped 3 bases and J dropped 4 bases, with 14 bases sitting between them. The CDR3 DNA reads TGTGCCAGCAGTTATTCCCCGGGACTCCCAGATACGCAGTATTTT. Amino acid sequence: CASSYSPGLPDTQYF.

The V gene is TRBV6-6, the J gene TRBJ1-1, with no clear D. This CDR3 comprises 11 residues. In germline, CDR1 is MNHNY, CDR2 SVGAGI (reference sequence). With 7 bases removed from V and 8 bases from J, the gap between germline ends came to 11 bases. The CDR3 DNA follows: TGTGCCAGCAACGAAAGGATGGAAGCTTTCTTT. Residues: CASNERMEAFF.

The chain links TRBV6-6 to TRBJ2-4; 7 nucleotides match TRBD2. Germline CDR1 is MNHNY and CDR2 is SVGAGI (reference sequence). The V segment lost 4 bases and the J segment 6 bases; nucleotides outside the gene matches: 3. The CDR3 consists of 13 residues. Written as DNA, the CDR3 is TGTGCCAGCAGTTTTGGCGGGAGAAACATTCAGTACTTC. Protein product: CASSFGGRNIQYF.

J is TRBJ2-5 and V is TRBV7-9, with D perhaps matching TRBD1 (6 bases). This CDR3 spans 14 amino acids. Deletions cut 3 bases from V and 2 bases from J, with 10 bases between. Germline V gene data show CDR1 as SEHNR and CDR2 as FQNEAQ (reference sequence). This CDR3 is CASSFQTGQETQYF. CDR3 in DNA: TGTGCCAGCAGCTTCCAAACAGGGCAAGAGACCCAGTACTTC.

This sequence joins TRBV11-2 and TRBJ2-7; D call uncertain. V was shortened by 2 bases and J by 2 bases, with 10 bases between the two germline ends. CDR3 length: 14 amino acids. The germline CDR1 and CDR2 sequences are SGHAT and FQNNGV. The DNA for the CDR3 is TGTGCCAGCAGCTTAAGATGGCAGACCTACGAGCAGTACTTC. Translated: CASSLRWQTYEQYF.

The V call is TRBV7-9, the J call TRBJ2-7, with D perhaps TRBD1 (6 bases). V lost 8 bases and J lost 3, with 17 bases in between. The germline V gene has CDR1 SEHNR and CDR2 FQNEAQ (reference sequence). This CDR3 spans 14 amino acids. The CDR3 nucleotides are TGTGCCAGCGGGACATCAAAGCGGAACTACGAGCAGTACTTC. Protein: CASGTSKRNYEQYF.

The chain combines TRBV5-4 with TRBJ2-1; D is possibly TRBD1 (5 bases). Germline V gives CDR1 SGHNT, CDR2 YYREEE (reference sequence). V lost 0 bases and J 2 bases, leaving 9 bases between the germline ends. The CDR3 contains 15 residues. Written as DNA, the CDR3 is TGTGCCAGCAGCTTGGAACCGGACACCTACAATGAGCAGTTCTTC. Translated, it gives CASSLEPDTYNEQFF. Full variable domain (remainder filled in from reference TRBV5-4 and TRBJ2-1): ETGVTQSPTHLIKTRGQQVTLRCSSQSGHNTVSWYQQALGQGPQFIFQYYREEENGRGNFPPRFSGLQFPNYSSELNVNALELDDSALYLCASSLEPDTYNEQFFGPGTRLTVL.

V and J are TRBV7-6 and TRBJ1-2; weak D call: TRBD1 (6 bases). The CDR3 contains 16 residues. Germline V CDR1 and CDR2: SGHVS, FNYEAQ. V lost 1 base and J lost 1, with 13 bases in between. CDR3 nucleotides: TGTGCCAGCAGCTTAGACAGGGCCCGACTTAACTATGGCTACACCTTC. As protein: CASSLDRARLNYGYTF.

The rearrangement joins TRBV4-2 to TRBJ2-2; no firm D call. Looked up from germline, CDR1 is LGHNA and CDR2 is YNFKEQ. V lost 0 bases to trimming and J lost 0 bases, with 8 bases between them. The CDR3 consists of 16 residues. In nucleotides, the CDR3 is TGTGCCAGCAGCCAAGATTGGGCAGCGAACACCGGGGAGCTGTTTTTT. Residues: CASSQDWAANTGELFF.

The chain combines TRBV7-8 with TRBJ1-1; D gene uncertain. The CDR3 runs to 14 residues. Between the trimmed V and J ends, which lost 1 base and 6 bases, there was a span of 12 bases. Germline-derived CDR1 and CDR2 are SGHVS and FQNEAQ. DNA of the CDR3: TGTGCCAGCAGCTTAGATAGACACCGGGCTGAAGCTTTCTTT. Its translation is CASSLDRHRAEAFF.

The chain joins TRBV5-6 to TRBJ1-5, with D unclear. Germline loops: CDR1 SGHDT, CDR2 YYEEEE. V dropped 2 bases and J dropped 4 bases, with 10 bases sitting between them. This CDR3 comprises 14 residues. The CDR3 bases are TGTGCCAGCAGCTTTTTGTCGGGGAATCAGCCCCAGCATTTT. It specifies CASSFLSGNQPQHF.

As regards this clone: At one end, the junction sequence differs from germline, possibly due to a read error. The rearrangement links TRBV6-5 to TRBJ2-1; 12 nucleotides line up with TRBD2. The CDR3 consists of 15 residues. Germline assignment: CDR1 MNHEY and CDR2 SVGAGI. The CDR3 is CASSRTSGTYNEQFF. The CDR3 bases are TGTGCCAGCAGCAGGACTAGCGGGACCTATAATGAGCAGTTCTTC.

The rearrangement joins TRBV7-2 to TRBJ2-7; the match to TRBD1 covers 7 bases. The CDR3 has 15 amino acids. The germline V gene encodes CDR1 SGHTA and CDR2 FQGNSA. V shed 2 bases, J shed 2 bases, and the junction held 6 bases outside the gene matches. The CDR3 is CASSLLQGVPYEQYF. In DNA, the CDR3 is TGTGCCAGCAGCTTACTGCAGGGGGTTCCCTACGAGCAGTACTTC.

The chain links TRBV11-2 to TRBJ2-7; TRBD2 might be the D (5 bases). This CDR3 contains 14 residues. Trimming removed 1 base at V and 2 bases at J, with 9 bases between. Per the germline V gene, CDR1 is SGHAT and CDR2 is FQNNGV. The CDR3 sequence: CASSLAGNTYEQYF. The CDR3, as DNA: TGTGCCAGCAGCTTAGCCGGGAATACCTACGAGCAGTACTTC.

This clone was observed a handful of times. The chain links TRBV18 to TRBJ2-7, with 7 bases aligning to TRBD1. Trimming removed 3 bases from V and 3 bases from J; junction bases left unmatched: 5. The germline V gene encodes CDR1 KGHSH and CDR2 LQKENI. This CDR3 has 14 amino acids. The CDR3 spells CASSPRQGVYEQYF. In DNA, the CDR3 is TGTGCCAGCTCACCGAGGCAGGGGGTCTACGAGCAGTACTTC.

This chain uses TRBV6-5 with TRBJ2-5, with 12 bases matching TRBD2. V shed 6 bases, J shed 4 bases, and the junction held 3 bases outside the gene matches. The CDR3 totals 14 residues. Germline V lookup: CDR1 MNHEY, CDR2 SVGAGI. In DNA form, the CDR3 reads TGTGCCAGCAGGATGACTAGCGGGAGAGAGACCCAGTACTTC. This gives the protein CASRMTSGRETQYF.

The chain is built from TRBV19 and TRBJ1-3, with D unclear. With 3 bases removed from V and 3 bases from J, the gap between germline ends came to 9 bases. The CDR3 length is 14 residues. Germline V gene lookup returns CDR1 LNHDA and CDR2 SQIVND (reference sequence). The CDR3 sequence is CASSMGRIGNTIYF. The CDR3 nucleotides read TGTGCCAGTAGTATGGGCAGAATTGGAAACACCATATATTTT.

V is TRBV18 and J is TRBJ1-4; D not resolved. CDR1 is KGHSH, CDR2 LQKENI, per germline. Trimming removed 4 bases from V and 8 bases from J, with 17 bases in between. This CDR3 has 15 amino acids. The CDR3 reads CASSLTGNSGEKLFF. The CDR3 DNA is TGTGCCAGCTCACTAACCGGGAACAGTGGGGAAAAACTGTTTTTT. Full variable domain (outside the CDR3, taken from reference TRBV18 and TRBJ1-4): NAGVMQNPRHLVRRRGQEARLRCSPMKGHSHVYWYRQLPEEGLKFMVYLQKENIIDESGMPKERFSAEFPKEGPSILRIQQVVRGDSAAYFCASSLTGNSGEKLFFGSGTQLSVL.

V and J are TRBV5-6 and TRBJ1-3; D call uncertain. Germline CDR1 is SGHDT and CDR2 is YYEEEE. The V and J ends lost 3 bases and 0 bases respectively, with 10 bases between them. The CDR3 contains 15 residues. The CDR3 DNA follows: TGTGCCAGCAGCTCGACACGAATCTCTGGAAACACCATATATTTT. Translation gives CASSSTRISGNTIYF.

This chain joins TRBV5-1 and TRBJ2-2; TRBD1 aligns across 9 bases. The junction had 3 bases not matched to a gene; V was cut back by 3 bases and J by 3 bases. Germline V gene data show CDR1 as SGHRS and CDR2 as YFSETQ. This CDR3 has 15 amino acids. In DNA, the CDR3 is TGCGCCAGCAGCTCCGGACAGGGGTACACCGGGGAGCTGTTTTTT. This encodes CASSSGQGYTGELFF.

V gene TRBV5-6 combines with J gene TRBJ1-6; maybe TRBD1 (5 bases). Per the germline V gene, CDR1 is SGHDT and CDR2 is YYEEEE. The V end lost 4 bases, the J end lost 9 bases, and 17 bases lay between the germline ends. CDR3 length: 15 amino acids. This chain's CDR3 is CASSLGTGGGSPLHF. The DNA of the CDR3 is TGTGCCAGCAGCCTCGGGACGGGGGGGGGTTCACCCCTCCACTTT. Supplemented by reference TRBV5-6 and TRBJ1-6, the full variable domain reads DAGVTQSPTHLIKTRGQQVTLRCSPKSGHDTVSWYQQALGQGPQFIFQYYEEEERQRGNFPDRFSGHQFPNYSSELNVNALLLGDSALYLCASSLGTGGGSPLHFGNGTRLTVT.

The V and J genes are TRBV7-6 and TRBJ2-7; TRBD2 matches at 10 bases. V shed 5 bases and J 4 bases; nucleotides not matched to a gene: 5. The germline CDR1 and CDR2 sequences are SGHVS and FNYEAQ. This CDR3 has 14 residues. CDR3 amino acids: CASSHGTSAYEQYF. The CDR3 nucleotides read TGTGCCAGCAGCCATGGGACTAGCGCTTACGAGCAGTACTTC.

CDR3 sequence: CASSPRGAISTDTQYF. The CDR3 DNA reads TGTGCCAGCTCACCCCGGGGGGCTATTAGCACAGATACGCAGTATTTT. The chain uses TRBV18 and TRBJ2-3, with a possible D match to TRBD2 (7 bases). CDR3 size: 16 residues. The ends were cut back, 3 bases at V and 0 bases at J, with 13 bases in the middle. Germline values: CDR1 KGHSH, CDR2 LQKENI.

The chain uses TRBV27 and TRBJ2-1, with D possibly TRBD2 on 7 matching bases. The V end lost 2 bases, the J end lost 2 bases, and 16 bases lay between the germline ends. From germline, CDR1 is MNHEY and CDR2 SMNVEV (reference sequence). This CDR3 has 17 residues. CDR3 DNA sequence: TGTGCCAGCAGTTTACGGGGAGGGGGTCTTACCTACAATGAGCAGTTCTTC. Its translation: CASSLRGGGLTYNEQFF.

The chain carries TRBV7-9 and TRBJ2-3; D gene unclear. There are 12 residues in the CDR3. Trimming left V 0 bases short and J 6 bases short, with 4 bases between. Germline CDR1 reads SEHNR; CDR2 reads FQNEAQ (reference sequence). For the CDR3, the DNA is TGTGCCAGCAGCTTAGCCCTGGATACGCAGTATTTT. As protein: CASSLALDTQYF.

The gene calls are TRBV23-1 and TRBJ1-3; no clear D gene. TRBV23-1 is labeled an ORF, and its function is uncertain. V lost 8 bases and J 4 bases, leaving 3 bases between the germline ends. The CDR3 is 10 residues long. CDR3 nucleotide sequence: TGCGCCAGCCTAGGAAACACCATATATTTT. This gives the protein CASLGNTIYF.